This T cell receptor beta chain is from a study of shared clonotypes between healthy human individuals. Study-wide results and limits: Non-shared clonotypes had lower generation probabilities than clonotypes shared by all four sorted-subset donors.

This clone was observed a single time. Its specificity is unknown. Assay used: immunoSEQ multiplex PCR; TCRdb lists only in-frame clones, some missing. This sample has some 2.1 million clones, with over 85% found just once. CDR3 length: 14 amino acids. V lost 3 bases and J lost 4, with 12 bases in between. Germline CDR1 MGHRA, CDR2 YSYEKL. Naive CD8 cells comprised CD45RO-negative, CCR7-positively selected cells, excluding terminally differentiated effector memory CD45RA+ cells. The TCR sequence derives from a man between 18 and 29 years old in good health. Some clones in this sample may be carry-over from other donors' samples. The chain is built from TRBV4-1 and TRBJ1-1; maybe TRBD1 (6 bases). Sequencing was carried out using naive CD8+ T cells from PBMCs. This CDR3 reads CASSHTGLGTEAFF. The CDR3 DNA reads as TGCGCCAGCAGCCACACAGGGTTGGGCACTGAAGCTTTCTTT.